Listed below are T cell receptor beta chains from one sample, sequenced in a study of blood T cell repertoires in COVID-19. TCRdb's copy holds only in-frame clones and misses some; the assay was immunoSEQ multiplex PCR. The sample yields 130,000 or so clones, around 87% seen once. Sequenced sample: peripheral blood. The receptors derive from a woman between 50 and 59 years old with acute or convalescent COVID-19. Each CDR3 is given with its conserved first and last residue. D genes are given only for firm matches. Not all rows give a size; the values are once, few, many and, for expanded clones, a class.

j_call | d_call | clone_size | v_call | cdr3_aa | cdr3_nt
TRBJ2-2 | . | . | TRBV7-3 | CASSLTVASGSTGELFF | TGTGCCAGCAGCTTAACTGTGGCTAGTGGTTCCACCGGGGAGCTGTTTTTT
TRBJ1-2 | TRBD1 | . | TRBV9 | CASSVGGTVKTYGYTF | TGTGCCAGCAGCGTAGGGGGGACAGTAAAGACCTATGGCTACACCTTC
TRBJ1-1 | . | . | TRBV9 | CASSVVAGNREAFF | TGTGCCAGCAGCGTAGTGGCAGGAAACAGGGAAGCTTTCTTT
TRBJ1-1 | TRBD1 | once | TRBV10-3 | CAIRTGGWNTEAFF | TGTGCCATCCGGACAGGGGGGTGGAACACTGAAGCTTTCTTT
TRBJ2-3 | TRBD1 | . | TRBV29-1 | CSVTGGTDTQYF | TGCAGCGTCACAGGGGGCACAGATACGCAGTATTTT
TRBJ2-7 | TRBD1 | . | TRBV19 | CASSGTGGYEQYF | TGTGCCAGTAGTGGGACAGGGGGATACGAGCAGTACTTC
TRBJ1-3 | . | . | TRBV7-9 | CASTRQQAGNTIYF | TGTGCCAGCACCAGACAGCAAGCTGGAAACACCATATATTTT
TRBJ1-2 | TRBD1 | . | TRBV5-5 | CASSLEFYMRDRPNYGYTF | TGTGCCAGCAGCTTGGAATTTTATATGCGGGACAGACCTAACTATGGCTACACCTTC
TRBJ2-1 | TRBD1 | once | TRBV3-1/TRBV3-2 | CASSHGTGPDEQFF | TGTGCCAGCAGCCACGGGACAGGGCCAGATGAGCAGTTCTTC
TRBJ1-5 | . | . | TRBV2 | CASSNGDSMNQPQHF | TGTGCCAGCAGTAACGGTGACAGTATGAATCAGCCCCAGCATTTT
TRBJ2-3 | . | . | TRBV5-1 | CASSLEVKTSTDTQYF | TGCGCCAGCAGCTTAGAGGTCAAAACGAGCACAGATACGCAGTATTTT
TRBJ1-1 | TRBD1 | . | TRBV3-1/TRBV3-2 | CASRRQGTEAFF | TGTGCCAGCAGACGACAGGGGACTGAAGCTTTCTTT
TRBJ2-7 | TRBD2 | . | TRBV4-1 | CASSRTGTSGGYSSYEQYF | TGCGCCAGCAGCCGCACCGGGACTAGCGGGGGGTATAGCTCCTACGAGCAGTACTTC
TRBJ2-1 | . | . | TRBV5-1 | CASSLESWSNEQFF | TGCGCCAGCAGCTTGGAGAGTTGGTCTAATGAGCAGTTCTTC
TRBJ2-7 | TRBD2 | . | TRBV3-1/TRBV3-2 | CASSPPASGTYEQYF | TGTGCCAGCAGCCCGCCAGCTAGCGGTACCTACGAGCAGTACTTC
TRBJ2-7 | TRBD1 | . | TRBV6-5 | CARGDRDYEQYF | TGTGCCAGGGGGGACAGGGACTACGAGCAGTACTTC
TRBJ1-3 | . | . | TRBV2 | CASRRRQGSSGNTIYF | TGTGCCAGCAGAAGGAGGCAGGGGAGCTCCGGAAACACCATATATTTT
TRBJ2-7 | . | . | TRBV4-3 | CASSQYPGQTYEQYF | TGCGCCAGCAGCCAATACCCGGGACAAACCTACGAGCAGTACTTC
TRBJ2-1 | . | . | TRBV7-9 | CASSWSAGSIGNEQFF | TGTGCCAGCAGCTGGAGCGCTGGGTCTATAGGTAATGAGCAGTTCTTC
TRBJ1-5 | . | . | TRBV21-1 | CASSRIREQGYSNQPQHF | TGTGCCAGCAGCAGGATCCGCGAACAGGGTTATAGCAATCAGCCCCAGCATTTT
TRBJ2-1 | . | . | TRBV23-1 | CASSQSEGPYEQFF | TGCGCCAGCAGTCAATCGGAGGGGCCGTATGAGCAGTTCTTC
TRBJ2-1 | TRBD2 | . | TRBV5-1 | CASSLSGSNNYNEQFF | TGCGCCAGCAGCTTAAGCGGGAGTAACAACTACAATGAGCAGTTCTTC
TRBJ1-3 | TRBD1 | . | TRBV27 | CASKPGTDGNTIYF | TGTGCCAGCAAACCAGGGACAGATGGAAACACCATATATTTT
TRBJ1-5 | . | . | TRBV28 | CASRTQGSIYQPQHF | TGTGCCAGCAGGACCCAGGGTAGTATATATCAGCCCCAGCATTTT
TRBJ1-2 | TRBD1 | . | TRBV19 | CATMDRGRRGYTF | TGTGCCACCATGGACAGGGGGCGCAGGGGCTACACCTTC
TRBJ1-1 | . | . | TRBV7-9 | CASTPGPGVNTEAFF | TGTGCCAGCACCCCAGGACCGGGGGTGAACACTGAAGCTTTCTTT
TRBJ1-6 | TRBD1 | once | TRBV10-3 | CAISDGTGNNSPLHF | TGTGCCATCAGTGATGGGACAGGGAATAATTCACCCCTCCACTTT
TRBJ1-3 | . | . | TRBV19 | CASSLGRLLSGNTIYF | TGTGCCAGTAGTCTGGGGCGACTCCTCTCTGGAAACACCATATATTTT
TRBJ2-7 | TRBD2 | . | TRBV30 | CASERGGGLYEQYF | TGTGCCTCCGAGCGAGGCGGGGGACTCTACGAGCAGTACTTC
TRBJ2-7 | . | . | TRBV5-6 | CASSFFAWKWSLEEQYF | TGTGCCAGCAGCTTCTTTGCTTGGAAGTGGAGCCTCGAGGAGCAGTACTTC
TRBJ1-2 | . | . | TRBV3-1/TRBV3-2 | CASSQGGGHGYTF | TGTGCCAGCAGCCAAGGCGGAGGCCATGGCTACACCTTC
TRBJ1-1 | . | . | TRBV2 | CASQAPRPSEAFF | TGTGCCAGTCAGGCCCCAAGGCCCTCTGAAGCTTTCTTT
TRBJ2-3 | . | . | TRBV7-2 | CASSLWQSTDTQYF | TGTGCCAGCAGCTTATGGCAGAGCACAGATACGCAGTATTTT
TRBJ1-2 | . | once | TRBV7-2 | CASSLTGPNYGYTF | TGTGCCAGCAGCTTAACAGGCCCGAACTATGGCTACACCTTC
TRBJ1-4 | . | . | TRBV27 | CASRGEASGEKLFF | TGTGCCAGCAGGGGGGAGGCGAGTGGGGAAAAACTGTTTTTT
TRBJ2-3 | . | . | TRBV19 | CASSMGLSSTDTQYF | TGTGCCAGTAGTATGGGACTTTCTAGCACAGATACGCAGTATTTT
TRBJ1-6 | . | . | TRBV21-1 | CASSKWRPYNSPLHF | TGTGCCAGCAGCAAATGGAGGCCCTATAATTCACCCCTCCACTTT
TRBJ1-3 | . | once | TRBV6-5 | CASSSTSGNTIYF | TGTGCCAGCAGTTCTACTTCTGGAAACACCATATATTTT
TRBJ1-1 | TRBD1 | once | TRBV5-1 | CASSRGDSPNTEAFF | TGCGCCAGCAGCAGGGGGGACAGCCCGAACACTGAAGCTTTCTTT
TRBJ2-1 | . | . | TRBV21-1 | CASSPDEQFF | TGTGCCAGCAGTCCCGATGAGCAGTTCTTC
TRBJ2-1 | TRBD2 | . | TRBV7-2 | CASSPHPGTRKDEQFF | TGTGCCAGCAGCCCGCACCCCGGGACTAGAAAGGATGAGCAGTTCTTC